Following are 4 T cell receptor beta chains from one sample sequenced in a study of blood T cell repertoires in COVID-19. Produced via immunoSEQ multiplex PCR; TCRdb's table is partial and in-frame only. The table lists hundreds of thousands of clones, around 88% of them singletons. Sequencing input: peripheral blood. Receptors originate from a woman between 45 and 65 years old with COVID-19, enrolled during active disease.

The chain combines TRBV5-4 with TRBJ2-7; TRBD1 matches 9 bases. From germline, CDR1 is SGHNT and CDR2 YYREEE (reference sequence). The trim removed 0 bases at V and 5 bases at J, leaving 3 bases unmatched. CDR3 length: 14 amino acids. The CDR3 DNA is TGTGCCAGCAGCTTGGTAGGGACAGGGAACGAGCAGTACTTC. Translation gives CASSLVGTGNEQYF.

The chain couples TRBV5-1 to TRBJ2-2, with D tentatively TRBD1 (6 bases). This CDR3 comprises 13 residues. Trimming removed 5 bases from V and 7 bases from J, with 12 bases in between. The germline V gene encodes CDR1 SGHRS and CDR2 YFSETQ. The CDR3 spells CASRNDRFGELFF. CDR3 DNA: TGCGCCAGCAGAAACGACAGGTTCGGGGAGCTGTTTTTT.

V gene TRBV9 combines with J gene TRBJ2-5; 13 bases fit TRBD2. The V gene end was trimmed by 4 bases and the J gene end by 5 bases; junction bases not matched to a gene: 8. This CDR3 is built from 16 residues. Germline V gene data show CDR1 as SGDLS and CDR2 as YYNGEE. CDR3 sequence (DNA): TGTGCCAGCAGCCCTGGACTAGCGGGGGCCTCGGAGACCCAGTACTTC. This encodes CASSPGLAGASETQYF.

CDR3 region: CASSPSRGRSGQPTYEQYF. The CDR3 region has the DNA TGTGCCAGCAGCCCCTCCAGGGGAAGGAGTGGACAGCCGACCTACGAGCAGTACTTC. This sequence joins TRBV3-1 (or the pseudogene TRBV3-2) and TRBJ2-7; the D gene is possibly TRBD1 (6 bases). The CDR3 spans 19 residues. Germline V lookup: CDR1 LGHDT, CDR2 YNNKEL (reference sequence). Trimming stripped 4 bases from V and 2 bases from J, with 27 bases between.